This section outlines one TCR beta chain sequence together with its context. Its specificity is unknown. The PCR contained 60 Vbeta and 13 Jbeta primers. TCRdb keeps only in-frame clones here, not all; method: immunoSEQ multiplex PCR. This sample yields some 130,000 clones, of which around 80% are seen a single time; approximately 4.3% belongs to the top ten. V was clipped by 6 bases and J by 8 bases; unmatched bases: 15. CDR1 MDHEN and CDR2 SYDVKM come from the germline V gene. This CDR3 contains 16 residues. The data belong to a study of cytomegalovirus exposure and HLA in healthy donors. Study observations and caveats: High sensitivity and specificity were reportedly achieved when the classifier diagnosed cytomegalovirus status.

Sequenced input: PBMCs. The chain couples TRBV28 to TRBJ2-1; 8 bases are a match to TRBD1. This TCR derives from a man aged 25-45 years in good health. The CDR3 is CASSNQGAGSLDEQFF. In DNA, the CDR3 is TGTGCCAGCAGCAATCAGGGGGCGGGGAGTCTTGATGAGCAGTTCTTC. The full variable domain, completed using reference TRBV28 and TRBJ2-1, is DVKVTQSSRYLVKRTGEKVFLECVQDMDHENMFWYRQDPGLGLRLIYFSYDVKMKEKGDIPEGYSVSREKKERFSLILESASTNQTSMYLCASSNQGAGSLDEQFFGPGTRLTVL.